Following are 26 T cell receptor beta chains from one sample sequenced in a study of CD8+CD57+ T cells in acquired aplastic anemia. In patients chosen for sequencing, flow cytometry had shown CD8+CD57+ cell expansion. Investigators profiled TCR beta VDJ and CDR3 from genomic DNA template. Each CDR3 protein gets one entry after TCRdb re-called the reads with MiXCR. The sample lists fewer than 250,000 distinct CDR3 sequences; approximately 50% were seen once. The source material was sorted CD4+, CD8+, or CD8+CD57+ T cells (not recorded which) from PBMCs. Receptor source: a human donor with aplastic anemia.

Details on this clonotype: A much bigger clone sits one base away, suggesting this may be a read error. The chain joins TRBV7-9 to TRBJ2-1, with 10 bases fitting TRBD2. Germline loops: CDR1 SEHNR, CDR2 FQNEAQ (reference sequence). The CDR3 has 17 residues. DNA for the CDR3: TGTGCCAGCAGCTTAGCGGCTAGCGGGAGAATCTACAATGGGCAGTTCTTC. Translated, it gives CASSLAASGRIYNGQFF.

This clonotype showed up many times. The J gene is TRBJ2-2, the V gene TRBV6-1, with D tentatively TRBD1 or TRBD2 (5 bases each). Trimming stripped 6 bases from V and 5 bases from J, with 16 bases between. The CDR3 is 15 amino acids. Germline V lookup: CDR1 MNHNS, CDR2 SASEGT. This chain's CDR3 is CASSLRGAGTGELFF. CDR3 DNA: TGTGCCAGCAGCCTACGAGGGGCAGGGACCGGGGAGCTGTTTTTT.

The chain links TRBV15 to TRBJ2-6; no clear D gene. The CDR3 totals 17 residues. The germline CDR1 and CDR2 sequences are LNHNV and YYDKDF (reference sequence). The V end lost 3 bases, the J end lost 4 bases, and 16 bases lay between the germline ends. The CDR3 sequence: CATSSATEKAGANVLTF. The CDR3 DNA is TGTGCCACCAGCAGTGCTACGGAGAAAGCCGGGGCCAACGTCCTGACTTTC.

V usage is TRBV18 and J usage is TRBJ1-4; 9 bases fit TRBD1. There are 15 residues in the CDR3. In germline, CDR1 is KGHSH, CDR2 LQKENI. The trim removed 3 bases at V and 3 bases at J, leaving 2 bases unmatched. The CDR3 DNA is TGTGCCAGCTCACCCCGGACAGGGGCTAATGAAAAACTGTTTTTT. The encoded protein is CASSPRTGANEKLFF.

This clonotype has ten or more counts. This rearrangement joins TRBV5-5 to TRBJ2-7, with 7 bases matching TRBD2. The CDR3 has 13 amino acids. CDR1 and CDR2 (germline): SGHKS, YYEKEE (reference sequence). J gave up 3 bases and V 4 bases, and 4 bases lay outside the gene matches. Here the CDR3 reads CASSPSGVYEQYF. DNA for the CDR3: TGTGCCAGCAGCCCCAGCGGGGTCTACGAGCAGTACTTC.

This chain uses TRBV2 with TRBJ1-2; the D gene is possibly TRBD1 (6 bases). The germline V gene has CDR1 SNHLY and CDR2 FYNNEI. Deletions cut 7 bases from V and 6 bases from J, with 18 bases between. CDR3 length: 14 residues. The CDR3 bases are TGTGCCAGCAATTACGGGGGGGCGCAGAATGGCTACACCTTC. Residues: CASNYGGAQNGYTF.

On this clonotype: A single base separates this from a much larger clone, so it may be a read error. CDR3: CASSLAPRYRDNYGYTF. In nucleotides, the CDR3 is TGTGCCAGCAGCTTAGCGCCGAGGTACAGGGACAACTATGGCTACACCTTC. The chain carries TRBV7-3 and TRBJ1-2; perhaps TRBD1 as D (6 bases). Trimming removed 2 bases from V and 2 bases from J, with 18 bases in between. CDR1 and CDR2 from the germline V gene are SGHTA and FQGTGA. CDR3 length equals 17 residues.

The chain links TRBV10-3 to TRBJ2-7; D possibly uses TRBD1 or TRBD2 (5 bases each). Trimming removed 5 bases at V and 5 bases at J, with 19 bases between. Germline V gives CDR1 ENHRY, CDR2 SYGVKD. The CDR3 covers 15 residues. The CDR3 DNA is TGTGCCATCAGTTACTACTCCGGGACGGACGACGAGCAGTACTTC. Translation: CAISYYSGTDDEQYF.

Notes on this clonotype: Germline and junction disagree at one end, which may indicate a read error. The chain couples TRBV7-9 to TRBJ2-6; 8 bases map to TRBD2. Germline lookup yields CDR1 SEHNR and CDR2 FQNEAQ (reference sequence). This CDR3 has 15 amino acids. CDR3 sequence reads: CASSPRGAGAYVLTF. In nucleotides, the CDR3 is TGTGCCAGCAGCCCGCGGGGGGCGGGGGCCTACGTCCTGACTTTC.

This clonotype occurred many times. This CDR3 reads CASSLGVPDPNYGYTF. The CDR3 DNA reads as TGTGCCAGTAGTCTTGGTGTACCGGATCCTAACTATGGCTACACCTTC. This chain links TRBV19 with TRBJ1-2; no clear D gene. The CDR3 has 16 residues. Germline CDR1 LNHDA, CDR2 SQIVND (reference sequence). V was pared by 5 bases and J by 0 bases, with 16 bases between. The full variable domain, its missing parts supplied by reference TRBV19 and TRBJ1-2, is DGGITQSPKYLFRKEGQNVTLSCEQNLNHDAMYWYRQDPGQGLRLIYYSQIVNDFQKGDIAEGYSVSREKKESFPLTVTSAQKNPTAFYLCASSLGVPDPNYGYTFGSGTRLTVV.

This clonotype was counted once. The chain employs TRBV5-1 and TRBJ2-3; a weak D match, TRBD2 (6 bases). Per the germline V gene, CDR1 is SGHRS and CDR2 is YFSETQ. There are 16 residues in the CDR3. The V gene lost 1 base and the J gene lost 0 bases, with 12 bases spanning the gap. CDR3 loop: CASSLQVAASTDTQYF. The CDR3 nucleotides read TGCGCCAGCAGCTTGCAGGTAGCGGCCAGCACAGATACGCAGTATTTT.

In this sample, this clonotype turned up once. The J gene is TRBJ1-2, the V gene TRBV20-1; TRBD1 might be the D (6 bases). Germline V gives CDR1 DFQATT, CDR2 SNEGSKA (reference sequence). The CDR3 length is 12 residues. The germline V and J ends were trimmed by 3 bases and 1 base, with 6 bases remaining between them. CDR3 nucleotide sequence: TGCAGTGCTAGGGACAGTAACTATGGCTACACCTTC. Residues: CSARDSNYGYTF.

The sample holds one count of this clonotype. V is TRBV20-1 and J is TRBJ2-3, with D unresolved. The germline CDR1 and CDR2 sequences are DFQATT and SNEGSKA (reference sequence). The CDR3 loop spans 12 amino acids. V was trimmed by 5 bases and J by 3 bases, leaving 9 bases between them. The CDR3 protein is CSAATPTDTQYF. The CDR3 bases are TGCAGTGCTGCGACACCTACAGATACGCAGTATTTT.

This clonotype was counted at least ten times. The rearrangement links TRBV5-4 to TRBJ1-3; no firm D call. V shed 5 bases and J shed 4 bases, with 10 bases lying between them. The CDR3 is 13 amino acids. CDR1 is SGHNT and CDR2 is YYREEE in the germline V gene (reference sequence). The CDR3, as DNA: TGTGCCAGCAGTGGGAACAGCGGAAACACCATATATTTT. This encodes CASSGNSGNTIYF.

Notes on this clonotype: One end of the junction does not line up with germline, which may come from a read error. The genes are TRBV23-1 and TRBJ2-7; tentative D call: TRBD2 (6 bases). TRBV23-1 is an ORF, with its function uncertain. This CDR3 region has 14 residues. CDR3 residues: CASSQSTSSYEQYF. CDR3 coding DNA: TGCGCCAGCAGCCAATCGACTAGCTCCTACGAGCAGTACTTC.

The chain links TRBV7-2 to TRBJ2-6; 10 nucleotides match TRBD1. Germline V gene data show CDR1 as SGHTA and CDR2 as FQGNSA. With 4 bases clipped from V and 7 bases from J, the junction kept 7 bases outside the gene matches. The CDR3 runs to 16 residues. The CDR3 sequence is CASSSPGTGDANVLTF. As DNA, the CDR3 is TGTGCCAGCAGCTCCCCCGGGACAGGGGATGCCAACGTCCTGACTTTC.

This sequence joins TRBV15 and TRBJ2-2; 8 bases fit TRBD1. The J segment lost 5 bases and the V segment lost 5 bases, leaving 7 bases of the junction unmatched. Germline V lookup: CDR1 LNHNV, CDR2 YYDKDF (reference sequence). CDR3 length: 15 residues. The DNA of the CDR3 is TGTGCCACCAGCCCGAACAGGGGGTGGACCGGGGAGCTGTTTTTT. Protein sequence: CATSPNRGWTGELFF.

A word on this clonotype: No conserved phenylalanine or tryptophan is present at the end of the CDR3, so a read error is the likely explanation. The DNA is omitted, as the CDR3 cannot be located on it reliably, and the CDR3 follows TCRdb's listing. This sequence joins TRBV15 and TRBJ2-5. The germline V gene has CDR1 LNHNV and CDR2 YYDKDF (reference sequence). The CDR3 sequence runs 8 residues, both termini included. This CDR3 is CATSRDLS.

The genes are TRBV28 and TRBJ1-6; D unresolved. The germline V gene encodes CDR1 MDHEN and CDR2 SYDVKM. The CDR3 is made up of 13 amino acids. V was shortened by 6 bases and J by 0 bases, with 3 bases between the two germline ends. CDR3 amino acids: CASRGSYNSPLHF. CDR3 nucleotide sequence: TGTGCCAGCAGAGGCTCCTATAATTCACCCCTCCACTTT.

V is TRBV10-3 and J is TRBJ1-1, with D hard to call. From germline, CDR1 is ENHRY and CDR2 SYGVKD. This CDR3 is 12 amino acids long. V was trimmed by 5 bases and J by 3 bases, leaving 7 bases between them. CDR3 DNA: TGTGCCATCAGTTCAACAGACACTGAAGCTTTCTTT. It encodes CAISSTDTEAFF.

The chain has TRBV20-1 and TRBJ2-5; 9 bases line up with TRBD2. V was pared by 0 bases and J by 5 bases, with 7 bases of the junction left unmatched. There are 15 residues in the CDR3. The V gene's germline CDR1 is DFQATT and CDR2 SNEGSKA (reference sequence). The CDR3: CSARERAGGTETQYF. The CDR3 DNA follows: TGCAGTGCTAGAGAGAGAGCGGGGGGTACCGAGACCCAGTACTTC.

This rearrangement joins TRBV10-3 to TRBJ2-7, with D perhaps TRBD2 (7 bases). The CDR3 length is 13 residues. V was shortened by 8 bases and J by 4 bases, with 15 bases between the two germline ends. Germline-derived CDR1 and CDR2 are ENHRY and SYGVKD. The chain's CDR3 is CAIQRGAGYEQYF. CDR3 nucleotides: TGTGCCATCCAACGGGGGGCGGGGTACGAGCAGTACTTC.

The chain links TRBV7-3 to TRBJ1-1; D is ambiguous. The V end was cut by 1 base, the J end by 3 bases, with 9 bases between. This CDR3 region has 14 residues. Germline CDR1 SGHTA, CDR2 FQGTGA. CDR3 DNA sequence: TGTGCCAGCAGCTTAAGAAGGACGGACACTGAAGCTTTCTTT. Its protein product is CASSLRRTDTEAFF.

The chain employs TRBV6-4 and TRBJ2-3; 10 nucleotides line up with TRBD1. The V gene end was trimmed by 0 bases and the J gene end by 4 bases; junction bases not matched to a gene: 1. CDR1 MRHNA and CDR2 SNTAGT come from the germline V gene. The CDR3 runs to 15 residues. The DNA of the CDR3 is TGTGCCAGCAGTGACTCGACAGGGGGCGCAGATACGCAGTATTTT. Its translation: CASSDSTGGADTQYF.

The table lists this clonotype with many counts. The chain joins TRBV9 to TRBJ2-3; D remains unclear. Trimming removed 2 bases from V and 2 bases from J, with 12 bases in between. CDR3 length equals 15 residues. Germline CDR1 reads SGDLS; CDR2 reads YYNGEE. The CDR3 loop reads CASSVNGRTTDTQYF. The CDR3 DNA reads as TGTGCCAGCAGCGTTAACGGAAGGACCACAGATACGCAGTATTTT.

Only a few counts were recorded for this clonotype. This chain joins TRBV27 and TRBJ2-7; D is unresolved. The V end lost 4 bases, the J end lost 9 bases, and 10 bases lay between the germline ends. Germline-derived CDR1 and CDR2 are MNHEY and SMNVEV (reference sequence). The CDR3 is 11 amino acids. The CDR3 nucleotides are TGTGCCAGCAGTTCACGACTGGGGCAGTACTTC. As protein: CASSSRLGQYF.